Only a few counts were recorded for the clone carrying this TCR beta chain. Its antigen is not identified. The data were obtained in a study of blood T cells in healthy people across ages. Regarding the study as a whole: The recorded TCR beta diversity per million T cells decreased in a roughly linear manner with age.

The germline V and J ends were trimmed by 1 base and 4 bases, with 13 bases remaining between them. Germline V CDR1 and CDR2: LGHDT, YNNKEL (reference sequence). The CDR3 has 15 residues. The second PCR ran roughly 6 to 11 cycles with a sample-barcoded 5' primer and J-beta primers. TCRdb re-analysed the 5' RACE reads in MiXCR, keeping a single row per CDR3 protein. The profile shows 800,000 to 1,300,000 distinct CDR3 sequences, almost 25% of them singletons. The same data also went into a second study, on T cells of mothers and their children. From that report: Sequencing returned over 9.5 million TCR beta CDR3 reads per mother and around 3 million per child. No clone of persistent microchimeric T cells was detected.

The sequence was obtained from a girl aged 2 to 9 in good health. V is TRBV3-1 and J is TRBJ1-2; D may be TRBD1 (6 bases). Material for sequencing was blood. CDR3 amino acids: CASSQVRQALYGYTF. CDR3 in DNA: TGTGCCAGCAGCCAAGTTAGACAGGCGCTCTATGGCTACACCTTC.